This T cell receptor beta chain emerged from a study of CD8 T cells in Susac syndrome. Included as multiple sclerosis controls were treatment-naive patients who had stable or active relapsing-remitting disease. Random hexamers served to reverse transcribe roughly 0.45 to 1 ug RNA. TCR beta CDR3 was amplified by immunoSEQ covering 54 Vbeta and 13 Jbeta. TCRdb independently ran MiXCR on the immunoSEQ multiplex PCR reads; one entry per CDR3 protein. The data contain approximately 160,000 distinct CDR3 sequences, 90% to 95% of them singletons. The CDR3 length is 14 residues. V was shortened by 7 bases and J by 7 bases, with 19 bases between the two germline ends.

This sequence originates from a human donor with multiple sclerosis. V and J are TRBV12-3 or TRBV12-4 and TRBJ1-2; D perhaps matches TRBD1 (5 bases). The sequencing input was CD4+ T cells from PBMCs. CDR3 coding DNA: TGTGCCAGCATGGTGGCCGGGACCCGCGGTGGCTACACCTTC. It translates to CASMVAGTRGGYTF.